The 26 T cell receptor beta chains listed next were all sequenced from one sample in a study of T cell clonality in common variable immunodeficiency. Findings and caveats of the study: Common variable immunodeficiency TCR beta sequences reportedly had fewer deletions and N-nucleotide insertions.

Generated by immunoSEQ multiplex PCR, the TCRdb table keeps only in-frame clones and is missing some. The repertoire consists of 25,000 to 35,000 clones, none detected only once. Their antigen targets remain unknown. Sample: peripheral blood mononuclear cells. These TCRs come from a human donor with common variable immunodeficiency.

This clone was detected a few times. The read halts 3 residues ahead of the CDR3 end, with the missing end drawn from the germline J gene. V usage is TRBV13 and J usage is TRBJ2-3; 11 nucleotides line up with TRBD2. The CDR3 contains 20 residues. V lost 3 bases to trimming and J lost 4 bases; unmatched junction nucleotides: 18. The germline V gene encodes CDR1 PRHDT and CDR2 FYEKMQ (reference sequence). The CDR3 sequence: CASSFFLRAWDSGGADTQYF. The sequenced CDR3 bases are TGTGCCAGCAGCTTTTTCTTAAGGGCATGGGATAGCGGGGGGGCAGATACG.

A note on this clone: Read sequence stops 3 residues before the CDR3 end, and the germline J gene provides the missing end. The J gene is TRBJ1-1, the V gene TRBV18, with D tentatively TRBD1 (5 bases). The CDR3 is made up of 15 amino acids. V lost 3 bases, J lost 3 bases, and 14 bases lay in between. Per the germline V gene, CDR1 is KGHSH and CDR2 is LQKENI. The CDR3 loop is CASSPGRSGHTEAFF. The covered CDR3 bases are TGTGCCAGCTCACCGGGGCGGTCCGGCCACACTGAA.

As to this clone: The sequenced fragment ends 3 residues before the CDR3 boundary, so the rest is inferred from the germline J gene. This chain connects TRBV30 to TRBJ2-7, with D possibly being TRBD2 (6 bases). Germline V gene sequence: CDR1 GTSNPN, CDR2 SVGIG (reference sequence). V was pared by 0 bases and J by 5 bases, with 8 bases between. This CDR3 comprises 12 residues. The sequenced part of the CDR3 DNA is TGTGCCTGGAGTGTGTGGAGGGACGAG. Translating gives CAWSVWRDE. The whole CDR3 is CAWSVWRDEQYF.

This clone was seen repeatedly, ten times or more. The read stops 3 residues short of the end of the CDR3; the missing end is completed from the germline J gene. The V call is TRBV5-1, the J call TRBJ2-5; tentatively, D is TRBD1 (5 bases). There are 14 residues in the CDR3. Germline V gene lookup returns CDR1 SGHRS and CDR2 YFSETQ. Trimming cost V 0 bases and J 1 base, with 7 bases left between them. CDR3 region: CASSLDGAQETQYF. CDR3 bases read: TGCGCCAGCAGCTTGGATGGGGCCCAAGAGACC. Looking up the rest from reference TRBV5-1 and TRBJ2-5 gives the full variable domain: KAGVTQTPRYLIKTRGQQVTLSCSPISGHRSVSWYQQTPGQGLQFLFEYFSETQRNKGNFPGRFSGRQFSNSRSEMNVSTLELGDSALYLCASSLDGAQETQYFGPGTRLLVL.

As to this clone: From the germline J gene comes the end of the CDR3, since the read stops 3 residues before it. V usage is TRBV7-3 and J usage is TRBJ2-5; maybe TRBD2 (6 bases). This CDR3 comprises 14 residues. V shed 5 bases and J shed 5 bases, with 15 bases lying between them. CDR1 and CDR2 (germline): SGHTA, FQGTGA. CDR3 bases read: TGTGCCAGCAGCCCCCGGCACGGGGGTGAGACC. It codes for CASSPRHGGET. The full-length CDR3 reads as CASSPRHGGETQYF.

This clone was recorded a few times. Read coverage stops 3 residues before the CDR3 terminus; the germline J gene supplies the remainder. The chain links TRBV2 to TRBJ1-4, with 11 bases that match TRBD1. The CDR3 runs 18 residues. Germline assignment: CDR1 SNHLY and CDR2 FYNNEI. V shed 6 bases and J 8 bases; nucleotides not matched to a gene: 17. CDR3 bases read: TGTGCCAGCAGCGATCTGAAAGCCCTCCGGGACAGGGGGGAAAAA. Residues: CASSDLKALRDRGEK. The whole CDR3 protein is CASSDLKALRDRGEKLFF.

This clone came up many times. The read finishes 3 residues shy of the CDR3 end, and the germline J gene is used to complete it. The rearrangement links TRBV14 to TRBJ2-5; D gene uncertain. The CDR3 length is 16 residues. Trimming cost V 0 bases and J 2 bases, with 13 bases left between them. Germline CDR1 and CDR2: SGHDN and FVKESK. Partial CDR3 DNA: TGTGCCAGCAGCCAAGACTACAGAGGATTTCAAGAGACC. It is translated as CASSQDYRGFQET. The complete CDR3 sequence is CASSQDYRGFQETQYF.

This clone was recorded a few times. The CDR3 goes on 3 residues after the read ends, and that part is filled in from the germline J gene. The chain combines TRBV7-2 with TRBJ2-5, with D hard to call. From germline, CDR1 is SGHTA and CDR2 FQGNSA. The V and J ends lost 5 bases and 4 bases respectively, with 11 bases between them. This CDR3 contains 13 residues. CDR3 bases read: TGTGCCAGCAGCCGAAGAAGAGGAGAGACC. Its protein is CASSRRRGET. The whole CDR3 reads CASSRRRGETQYF. The full variable domain, in which reference TRBV7-2 and TRBJ2-5 provide the parts outside the CDR3, is GAGVSQSPSNKVTEKGKDVELRCDPISGHTALYWYRQSLGQGLEFLIYFQGNSAPDKSGLPSDRFSAERTGGSVSTLTIQRTQQEDSAVYLCASSRRRGETQYFGPGTRLLVL.

This clone was seen more than once but under ten times. An end of the junction differs from the germline gene, which may be a read error. The read falls 3 residues short of the CDR3 end, and the missing part is taken from the germline J gene. The V call is TRBV7-9, the J call TRBJ2-3, with D possibly being TRBD1 (5 bases). The CDR3 spans 13 residues. Germline lookup yields CDR1 SEHNR and CDR2 FQNEAQ (reference sequence). Here the CDR3 reads CSSSWGSTDTQYF. CDR3 DNA (partial): TGTTCCAGCAGTTGGGGCAGTACAGATACG.

There are a few counts of this clone. The read gets to within 3 residues of the CDR3 end, and the germline J gene fills in the rest. The V call is TRBV5-1, the J call TRBJ2-7; 8 bases fit TRBD1. The V and J ends lost 0 bases and 3 bases, in that order; junction bases with no gene match: 2. Germline V CDR1 and CDR2: SGHRS, YFSETQ. This CDR3 is built from 14 residues. CDR3 DNA (partial): TGCGCCAGCAGCTTGGGCAGGGGGCTCTACGAG. It yields the protein CASSLGRGLYE. The full-length CDR3 reads as CASSLGRGLYEQYF.

About this clone itself: The read ends 3 residues shy of where the CDR3 ends; the end is completed using the germline J gene. The J gene is TRBJ2-7, the V gene TRBV20-1; D might be TRBD2 (6 bases). Deletions cut 3 bases from V and 1 base from J, with 13 bases between. CDR1 and CDR2 from the germline V gene are DFQATT and SNEGSKA (reference sequence). This CDR3 has 14 amino acids. Here the CDR3 reads CSASPLGGSYEQYF. The CDR3 DNA, read in part, is TGCAGTGCTAGCCCTTTGGGGGGTTCCTACGAG.

This clone showed up many times. The read comes to an end 3 residues before the CDR3 does, leaving the germline J gene to fill in the end. The chain is built from TRBV29-1 and TRBJ1-1; no firm D call. V was clipped by 3 bases and J by 5 bases, with 7 bases between them. Germline V lookup: CDR1 SQVTM, CDR2 ANQGSEA. The CDR3 covers 11 residues. CDR3 sequence reads: CSVELVTEAFF. CDR3 DNA (partial): TGCAGCGTTGAGTTAGTAACTGAA.

There are many counts of this clone. Read data end 3 residues before the CDR3 end; the end is taken from the germline J gene. The rearrangement uses TRBV2 and TRBJ2-3; the D is unclear. CDR3 length equals 15 residues. CDR1 and CDR2 (germline): SNHLY, FYNNEI. The DNA read from the CDR3 is TGTGCCAGCAGTGAGGTGACAACCCGACAAGGAGCG. This codes for CASSEVTTRQGA. The full-length CDR3 reads as CASSEVTTRQGAQYF.

This clone appeared a few times. With the read ending 3 residues before the CDR3 end, the germline J gene is used to fill in that end. The chain uses TRBV2 and TRBJ1-6, with D possibly TRBD1 on 6 matching bases. Per the germline V gene, CDR1 is SNHLY and CDR2 is FYNNEI. The CDR3 runs to 15 residues. Trimming shortened V by 7 bases and J by 5 bases, and 15 bases separated the two germline ends. The CDR3 bases that were read are TGTGCCAGCATGCAGAACAGGGTAGATAATTCACCC. Translated, it gives CASMQNRVDNSP. The whole CDR3 protein is CASMQNRVDNSPLHF.

This clone was counted many times. CDR3: CASSEHADTNTGELFF. CDR3 DNA, as far as it was read: TGCGCCAGCAGTGAGCATGCAGATACGAACACCGGGGAG. The chain combines TRBV10-1 with TRBJ2-2, with D unclear. From the germline J gene comes the end of the CDR3, since the read stops 3 residues before it. This CDR3 is built from 16 residues. CDR1 is WNHNN and CDR2 is SYGVQD in the germline V gene (reference sequence). V lost 2 bases to trimming and J lost 0 bases, with 10 bases between them.

This clone was observed at least ten times. The read gets to within 3 residues of the CDR3 end, and the germline J gene fills in the rest. The chain carries TRBV14 and TRBJ1-2, with TRBD1 matching over 7 bases. CDR1 and CDR2 from the germline V gene are SGHDN and FVKESK. The CDR3 runs to 16 residues. The ends lost 0 bases at V and 6 bases at J; junction bases unmatched: 10. The CDR3 loop reads CASSQEYYLQGDGYTF. The part of the CDR3 DNA that was read is TGTGCCAGCAGCCAAGAATATTATCTCCAGGGGGATGGC.

This clone has a count of ten or more. From the germline J gene comes the end of the CDR3, since the read stops 3 residues before it. The rearrangement uses TRBV5-5 and TRBJ1-2; perhaps TRBD1 as D (5 bases). Germline CDR1 SGHKS, CDR2 YYEKEE (reference sequence). CDR3 length equals 15 residues. The V and J ends lost 0 bases and 0 bases respectively, with 9 bases between them. The CDR3 spells CASSLAEGPNYGYTF. CDR3 bases read: TGTGCCAGCAGCTTGGCCGAGGGGCCTAACTATGGC.

The CDR3 bases that were read are TGTGCCAGTAGGACAGGGAGTAAGCGAGCTAATGAAAAA. Amino acid sequence: CASRTGSKRANEK. The whole CDR3 protein is CASRTGSKRANEKLFF. The chain uses TRBV19 and TRBJ1-4; 7 bases fit TRBD1. The CDR3 extends 3 residues past the end of the read, so its final part is completed from the germline J gene. This CDR3 spans 16 amino acids. Trimming took 6 bases from V and 3 from J; bases not matched to a gene: 10. Germline values: CDR1 LNHDA, CDR2 SQIVND (reference sequence).

Comment on this clone: With the read ending 3 residues before the CDR3 end, the germline J gene is used to fill in that end. The chain couples TRBV2 to TRBJ2-7, with D perhaps matching TRBD2 (6 bases). The V end lost 7 bases, the J end lost 5 bases, and 18 bases lay between the germline ends. The CDR3 totals 14 residues. Germline loops: CDR1 SNHLY, CDR2 FYNNEI. The part of the CDR3 DNA that was read is TGTGCCAGCAACCCCGGGACTGGGAGCCACGAG. It specifies CASNPGTGSHE. The CDR3 in full is CASNPGTGSHEQYF.

This clone turned up a few times. Sequencing ends 3 residues short of the CDR3 end; the germline J gene provides the rest. The rearrangement joins TRBV2 to TRBJ1-2, with D perhaps matching TRBD1 (6 bases). The CDR3 is 14 residues long. V was shortened by 6 bases and J by 0 bases, with 11 bases between the two germline ends. In germline, CDR1 is SNHLY, CDR2 FYNNEI. The CDR3: CASRYRVSNYGYTF. The DNA read from the CDR3 is TGTGCCAGCAGATACAGGGTCTCTAACTATGGC.

As to this clone: The sequenced fragment ends 3 residues before the CDR3 boundary, so the rest is inferred from the germline J gene. The chain links TRBV6-2 or TRBV6-3 to TRBJ2-1; 9 bases match TRBD2. V shed 4 bases, J shed 4 bases, and the junction held 11 bases outside the gene matches. The germline V gene has CDR1 MNHEY and CDR2 SVGEGT. This CDR3 is built from 17 residues. CDR3 amino acids: CASSLAFLRGGYNEQFF. CDR3 DNA, as far as it was read: TGTGCCAGCAGTTTGGCCTTTTTGCGGGGGGGATACAATGAG.

Details on this clone: The read terminates 3 residues ahead of where the CDR3 ends, so the germline J gene completes it. This chain uses TRBV11-3 with TRBJ2-7, with a tentative D call TRBD2 (5 bases). The CDR3 is made up of 13 amino acids. Trimming took 1 base from V and 6 from J, leaving 10 bases between them. Germline lookup yields CDR1 SGHNT and CDR2 YENEEA. The part of the CDR3 DNA that was read is TGTGCCAGCAGCTTAGGATCCGCGGGCGAG. It yields the protein CASSLGSAGE. The complete CDR3 sequence is CASSLGSAGEQYF.

With respect to this clone: The read ends 3 residues before the CDR3 terminus; that terminus is restored from the germline J gene. The V call is TRBV7-9, the J call TRBJ2-1, with 8 bases matching TRBD1. CDR3 length: 12 amino acids. V lost 5 bases to trimming and J lost 8 bases; unmatched junction nucleotides: 2. CDR1 is SEHNR and CDR2 is FQNEAQ in the germline V gene (reference sequence). CDR3 DNA, as far as it was read: TGTGCCAGCAGCCCGGACAGGGATGAG. This gives the protein CASSPDRDE. From start to end, the CDR3 is CASSPDRDEQFF.

Many counts were recorded for this clone. With the read ending 3 residues before the CDR3 end, the germline J gene is used to fill in that end. The V call is TRBV18, the J call TRBJ2-1, with TRBD2 matching 8 bases. Germline V gives CDR1 KGHSH, CDR2 LQKENI. V was clipped by 2 bases and J by 2 bases; unmatched bases: 5. The CDR3 is made up of 16 amino acids. CDR3 loop: CASSPSSGSAYNEQFF. CDR3 DNA (partial): TGTGCCAGCTCACCATCTAGCGGGTCCGCCTACAATGAG.

This clone was detected ten times or more. The CDR3 is cut off 3 residues early in the read; its end comes from the germline J gene. This chain connects TRBV20-1 to TRBJ1-2; D might be TRBD1 (6 bases). This CDR3 region has 18 residues. V lost 2 bases to trimming and J lost 2 bases, with 24 bases between them. Germline V CDR1 and CDR2: DFQATT, SNEGSKA (reference sequence). The CDR3 loop reads CSARPSAEAGTPNYGYTF. The part of the CDR3 DNA that was read is TGCAGTGCTAGACCTTCCGCAGAGGCCGGGACACCGAACTATGGC.

Comments on this clone: The read terminates 3 residues ahead of where the CDR3 ends, so the germline J gene completes it. The V and J genes are TRBV18 and TRBJ2-3, with a tentative D call TRBD2 (7 bases). Per the germline V gene, CDR1 is KGHSH and CDR2 is LQKENI. The CDR3 length is 14 residues. V was pared by 5 bases and J by 4 bases, with 13 bases between. The CDR3 sequence is CASSGFGGPDTQYF. The CDR3 DNA, read in part, is TGTGCCAGCTCAGGGTTCGGGGGGCCAGATACG.